Following are 7 T cell receptor beta chains from one sample sequenced in a study of OX40 agonist ivuxolimab in advanced cancers. The repertoire was sequenced with immunoSEQ multiplex PCR; TCRdb's copy has only in-frame clones and lacks some. The sample lists roughly 49,000 clones, 60% to 80% occurring once. The sequencing used CD4+ or CD8+ T cells sorted from blood, collected in a trial of the OX40 agonist ivuxolimab. The receptor set was obtained from an adult with an advanced solid tumor such as melanoma, head and neck, liver or kidney cancer.

A few counts support this clone. The chain is built from TRBV7-9 and TRBJ2-3, with D possibly matching TRBD2 (5 bases). Germline V gene lookup returns CDR1 SEHNR and CDR2 FQNEAQ (reference sequence). Trimming took 1 base from V and 2 from J, leaving 13 bases between them. This CDR3 contains 16 residues. The CDR3 DNA reads TGTGCCAGCAGCTTAGGAGCAAGCGGATACACAGATACGCAGTATTTT. Translating gives CASSLGASGYTDTQYF.

As DNA, the CDR3 is TGCGCCAGCAGCTTGCAAATTTCTAGCGGGAGTCCGGGAACCGGGGAGCTGTTTTTT. Its translation: CASSLQISSGSPGTGELFF. The gene calls are TRBV5-1 and TRBJ2-2; 10 positions agree with TRBD2. This CDR3 has 19 amino acids. CDR1 SGHRS and CDR2 YFSETQ come from the germline V gene. J gave up 5 bases and V 1 base, and 14 bases lay outside the gene matches.

The genes are TRBV9 and TRBJ2-3; 9 nucleotides align to TRBD2. With 2 bases clipped from V and 6 bases from J, the junction kept 10 bases outside the gene matches. Germline CDR1 is SGDLS and CDR2 is YYNGEE. This CDR3 has 16 residues. CDR3 protein: CASSVPSGVGGDTQYF. In DNA form, the CDR3 reads TGTGCCAGCAGCGTCCCTAGCGGGGTTGGCGGGGATACGCAGTATTTT.

The V call is TRBV10-3, the J call TRBJ2-3; TRBD2 matches at 8 bases. The CDR3 spans 20 residues. From germline, CDR1 is ENHRY and CDR2 SYGVKD. Trimming cost V 3 bases and J 2 bases; bases outside gene matches: 19. The CDR3, as DNA: TGTGCCATCAGTGAATTTGCCAATAGCGGGGAAAGACTCCCCACAGATACGCAGTATTTT. The encoded protein is CAISEFANSGERLPTDTQYF.

The DNA for the CDR3 is TGTGCCAGCAGCCCGGGACTAGCGGATAGGGACGAGCAGTACTTC. Its protein product is CASSPGLADRDEQYF. The chain uses TRBV2 and TRBJ2-7, with TRBD2 identical over 11 bases. The V and J ends lost 6 bases and 5 bases, in that order; junction bases with no gene match: 9. Per the germline V gene, CDR1 is SNHLY and CDR2 is FYNNEI. CDR3 length equals 15 residues.

This chain connects TRBV11-2 to TRBJ2-3, with TRBD2 as a possible D gene (5 bases). The CDR3 contains 16 residues. The germline V gene encodes CDR1 SGHAT and CDR2 FQNNGV. V was trimmed by 5 bases and J by 0 bases, leaving 15 bases between them. The CDR3 loop reads CASSPLLRVSTDTQYF. The CDR3 DNA reads as TGTGCCAGCAGCCCACTGTTGCGGGTTAGCACAGATACGCAGTATTTT.

In nucleotides, the CDR3 is TGTGCCAGCAGCCATCATGGGACACCTGGGGCCAACGTCCTGACTTTC. It yields the protein CASSHHGTPGANVLTF. This sequence joins TRBV7-9 and TRBJ2-6; D is possibly TRBD1 (6 bases). Germline CDR1 and CDR2: SEHNR and FQNEAQ (reference sequence). Trimming pared 5 bases from V and 2 bases from J, leaving 13 bases between. This CDR3 has 16 residues.